This T cell receptor beta chain was captured by sequencing in a study of cytomegalovirus exposure and HLA in healthy donors. Study-wide findings and caveats: While the bulk of TCR sequences proved rare, some public TCRs turned up in many donors. The study recorded 150 to 200 TCR beta chains that were cytomegalovirus-associated. Later on, an analysis tied over 15,000 TCR beta sequences to HLA alleles at 0.05 false discovery rate. The authors considered a cluster of highly shared sequence variants likely to be a sequencing artifact.

In germline, CDR1 is SGHAT, CDR2 FQNNGV. J was trimmed by 4 bases and V by 4 bases; bases with no gene match: 8. This CDR3 has 15 amino acids. Amplification used 60 Vbeta primers and 13 Jbeta primers. The repertoire was sequenced with immunoSEQ multiplex PCR; TCRdb's copy has only in-frame clones and lacks some. The sample records around 100,000 clones, less than 80% being singletons. There are a few counts of this clone. Its target is unknown. The V call is TRBV11-2, the J call TRBJ2-7, with 9 bases that match TRBD2. Sample: PBMCs. The TCR was taken from a man aged 40-49 years in good health and CMV-seronegative. The CDR3 DNA sequence: TGTGCCAGCAGCTCCTTTAGCGGGGGCACATACGAGCAGTACTTC. As protein: CASSSFSGGTYEQYF.